Following are 30 T cell receptor beta chains from one sample sequenced in a study of blood T cells in healthy people across ages (dated by TCRdb to 2015 to 2017). The library was built by means of 5' RACE. The instrument was an Illumina HiSeq 2500. A second PCR of roughly 7 to 11 cycles was performed with a sample-barcoded 5' primer and a J-beta primer mix. Using fastp at Q25 and MiXCR, TCRdb reprocessed the public reads and kept productive beta chains. Each record represents a unique CDR3 protein, reported with the most common genes and DNA among its rows. In this sample the table shows 1 million or so distinct CDR3 sequences, 25% of which occur a single time. Less than 0.85% of the sample goes to the ten largest clones. Separately, the same data were catalogued under a study of T cells of mothers and their children.

Sequencing was carried out using blood. These receptors originate from a girl aged 2-10 years in good health.

The J gene is TRBJ2-1, the V gene TRBV12-3 or TRBV12-4, with 7 bases that match TRBD2. J gave up 4 bases and V 5 bases, and 11 bases lay outside the gene matches. CDR3 length equals 16 residues. The CDR3 bases are TGTGCCAGCAGTCCCTCCAGACTAGCCGATTACAATGAGCAGTTCTTC. It specifies CASSPSRLADYNEQFF.

This clonotype has only a few counts. This chain joins TRBV29-1 and TRBJ2-7, with D hard to call. V was pared by 6 bases and J by 0 bases, with 12 bases between. Germline V gene data show CDR1 as SQVTM and CDR2 as ANQGSEA. CDR3 length: 13 amino acids. The CDR3 coding sequence is TGCAGCGTCTCTCTGCGGCTCTCCTACGAGCAGTACTTC. Translated: CSVSLRLSYEQYF.

Note on this clonotype: An end of the junction does not agree with germline; a read error may underlie this. The J gene is TRBJ2-7, the V gene TRBV29-1, with 7 nucleotides matching TRBD1. The CDR3 is 14 amino acids. Per germline, CDR1 SQVTM and CDR2 ANQGSEA. In DNA, the CDR3 is TGCAGCGTTACTCGGGACAGCTCCCCCTACCAGCAGTACTTC. It encodes CSVTRDSSPYQQYF.

The rearrangement links TRBV6-5 to TRBJ2-5; 8 bases match TRBD2. Germline V gene sequence: CDR1 MNHEY, CDR2 SVGAGI. This CDR3 has 16 amino acids. Trimming took 2 bases from V and 2 from J; bases not matched to a gene: 7. The CDR3 region is CASSYAPSGLQETQYF. Here the CDR3 DNA reads TGTGCCAGCAGTTACGCACCTAGCGGGTTACAAGAGACCCAGTACTTC.

This clonotype was counted a few times. V usage is TRBV6-2 or TRBV6-3 and J usage is TRBJ2-7; tentative D call: TRBD2 (5 bases). Germline V gene data show CDR1 as MNHEY and CDR2 as SVGEGT. V was clipped by 10 bases and J by 4 bases, with 11 bases between them. The CDR3 loop spans 11 amino acids. As DNA, the CDR3 is TGTGCCACCCGGACTTCGTACGAGCAGTACTTC. Protein: CATRTSYEQYF.

This clonotype was detected only a few times. This chain connects TRBV24-1 to TRBJ2-6, with D possibly being TRBD1 or TRBD2 (5 bases each). Germline V lookup: CDR1 KGHDR, CDR2 SFDVKD. The CDR3 spans 17 residues. The V gene lost 3 bases and the J gene lost 5 bases, with 16 bases spanning the gap. As DNA, the CDR3 is TGTGCCACCAGTGATACAGGACGGACTCGAAGGGCCAACGTCCTGACTTTC. Encoded protein: CATSDTGRTRRANVLTF.

The chain recombines TRBV12-3 or TRBV12-4 with TRBJ1-1; a possible D gene is TRBD1 (5 bases). V was shortened by 2 bases and J by 1 base, with 20 bases between the two germline ends. The CDR3 loop spans 18 amino acids. CDR3 sequence: CASSLPRAGLRANTEAFF. CDR3 coding DNA: TGTGCCAGCAGTTTACCCCGGGCAGGGCTCAGGGCGAACACTGAAGCTTTCTTT.

V gene TRBV6-1 combines with J gene TRBJ1-2, with D uncertain. Germline loops: CDR1 MNHNS, CDR2 SASEGT. The CDR3 has 14 residues. Trimming cost V 8 bases and J 5 bases, with 18 bases left between them. CDR3: CASRGAGILYGYTF. The DNA of the CDR3 is TGTGCCAGCCGGGGTGCCGGAATCCTTTATGGCTACACCTTC.

The chain couples TRBV24-1 to TRBJ1-2; D is uncertain. CDR3 size: 12 residues. Trimming removed 7 bases at V and 3 bases at J, with 8 bases between. Germline CDR1 KGHDR, CDR2 SFDVKD. The CDR3 sequence: CATRAWDYGYTF. CDR3 nucleotide sequence: TGTGCCACCAGGGCCTGGGACTATGGCTACACCTTC.

This clonotype was detected a few times. The chain has TRBV4-2 and TRBJ1-1; TRBD1 might be the D (5 bases). The CDR3 contains 18 residues. CDR1 LGHNA and CDR2 YNFKEQ come from the germline V gene. V was trimmed by 1 base and J by 1 base, leaving 19 bases between them. The CDR3, as DNA: TGTGCCAGCAGCCAAGGAAGAGGGGAATTCGGGGGGAACACTGAAGCTTTCTTT. Amino acid sequence: CASSQGRGEFGGNTEAFF.

J is TRBJ2-7 and V is TRBV29-1, with no clear D. V was shortened by 7 bases and J by 3 bases, with 16 bases between the two germline ends. Looked up from germline, CDR1 is SQVTM and CDR2 is ANQGSEA. This CDR3 is 13 amino acids long. CDR3 DNA: TGCAGCGGCGCCACTACGTCACTCTACGAGCAGTACTTC. It yields the protein CSGATTSLYEQYF.

This clonotype was observed a few times. The CDR3: CASSPVGFLGTEAFF. The CDR3 DNA reads as TGTGCCAGCAGCCCTGTAGGGTTTTTAGGCACTGAAGCTTTCTTT. The chain combines TRBV12-3 or TRBV12-4 with TRBJ1-1, with unresolved D. V was trimmed by 6 bases and J by 4 bases, leaving 18 bases between them. This CDR3 spans 15 amino acids.

This clonotype has just a few counts. The chain carries TRBV7-2 and TRBJ2-3; unclear D gene. The CDR3 contains 13 residues. Germline CDR1 reads SGHTA; CDR2 reads FQGNSA. The ends were cut back, 5 bases at V and 6 bases at J, with 12 bases in the middle. The CDR3 here is CASSPQRRDTQYF. The DNA for the CDR3 is TGTGCCAGCAGCCCTCAGAGGCGGGATACGCAGTATTTT.

The chain is built from TRBV12-3 or TRBV12-4 and TRBJ1-5; the D is unclear. The CDR3 consists of 16 residues. Trimming shortened V by 2 bases and J by 1 base, and 12 bases separated the two germline ends. The CDR3 spells CASSLKTRPSNQPQHF. CDR3 in DNA: TGTGCCAGCAGTTTAAAGACCCGGCCAAGCAATCAGCCCCAGCATTTT.

This chain connects TRBV9 to TRBJ2-1; D possibly corresponds to TRBD2 (5 bases). The last part of the DNA fits TRBJ2-5 better; the J call may be wrong. The CDR3 consists of 14 residues. The V gene's germline CDR1 is SGDLS and CDR2 YYNGEE. In DNA form, the CDR3 reads TGTGCCAGCAGCGTAGACGGAGGTCGGGAGACCCAGTACTTC. Encoded protein: CASSVDGGRETQYF.

The gene calls are TRBV12-3 or TRBV12-4 and TRBJ2-7; D call uncertain. This CDR3 contains 13 residues. V shed 5 bases and J shed 6 bases, with 14 bases lying between them. The chain's CDR3 is CASSRLDAFEQYF. CDR3 nucleotides: TGTGCCAGCAGTAGACTGGATGCCTTCGAGCAGTACTTC.

This clonotype appeared a few times. The V call is TRBV12-3 or TRBV12-4, the J call TRBJ2-1; no clear D gene. The CDR3 is 15 amino acids. V dropped 5 bases and J dropped 4 bases, with 15 bases sitting between them. DNA of the CDR3: TGTGCCAGCAGTCCGAGTCTAGGTGGGTACAATGAGCAGTTCTTC. Its translation is CASSPSLGGYNEQFF.

This clonotype was detected only a few times. CDR3 DNA sequence: TGCAGCGTTGACAGGGACTACACCTTC. Its translation: CSVDRDYTF. This rearrangement joins TRBV29-1 to TRBJ1-2; TRBD1 might be the D (5 bases). The CDR3 covers 9 residues. V lost 3 bases and J 10 bases, leaving 6 bases between the germline ends. The V gene's germline CDR1 is SQVTM and CDR2 ANQGSEA.

CDR3 amino acids: CASRGPRTDFSSTDTQYF. CDR3 DNA: TGTGCCAGCAGGGGCCCTAGGACAGACTTTTCTAGCACAGATACGCAGTATTTT. The chain uses TRBV12-3 or TRBV12-4 and TRBJ2-3; D perhaps matches TRBD1 (6 bases). V was pared by 6 bases and J by 0 bases, with 22 bases between. The CDR3 extends over 18 amino acids.

This clonotype has a single count. This sequence joins TRBV7-6 and TRBJ2-7, with unresolved D. V shed 1 base and J shed 0 bases, with 13 bases lying between them. The germline gives CDR1 SGHVS, CDR2 FNYEAQ. There are 16 residues in the CDR3. This CDR3 is CASSLDLNTSSYEQYF. DNA of the CDR3: TGTGCCAGCAGCTTAGACCTTAATACATCCTCCTACGAGCAGTACTTC.

This clonotype was seen a few times. V usage is TRBV12-3 or TRBV12-4 and J usage is TRBJ2-5; TRBD1 might be the D (5 bases). The CDR3 is 14 residues long. V was shortened by 2 bases and J by 6 bases, with 13 bases between the two germline ends. The CDR3 nucleotides read TGTGCCAGCAGTTTACTCCAGGGTCGGCAGACCCAGTACTTC. Translating it yields CASSLLQGRQTQYF.

This clonotype occurred a few times. This chain joins TRBV20-1 and TRBJ1-1; D is unresolved. The germline gives CDR1 DFQATT, CDR2 SNEGSKA (reference sequence). This CDR3 spans 14 amino acids. The V end was cut by 0 bases, the J end by 0 bases, with 8 bases between. The CDR3 nucleotides are TGCAGTGCTAGAGATAGAGAGGTGAACACTGAAGCTTTCTTT. It specifies CSARDREVNTEAFF.

V gene TRBV6-2 or TRBV6-3 combines with J gene TRBJ2-6, with 7 bases aligning to TRBD1. Germline trimming cut 8 bases from V and 1 base from J; bases unmatched to any gene: 5. The CDR3 sequence is 15 residues long. CDR1 is MNHEY and CDR2 is SVGEGT in the germline V gene. CDR3 loop: CASLRGLSGANVLTF. The CDR3 DNA is TGTGCCAGCCTAAGGGGGCTGTCTGGGGCCAACGTCCTGACTTTC.

This clonotype was observed a handful of times. This rearrangement joins TRBV5-5 to TRBJ2-5; 9 nucleotides match TRBD1. Near its end, the DNA agrees better with TRBJ2-7, so the J call may be wrong. The CDR3 has 19 residues. CDR1 SGHKS and CDR2 YYEKEE come from the germline V gene (reference sequence). The CDR3 nucleotides are TGTGCCAGCAGCTGGTCTCGGGACAGGGTGTTCATCCACCCCTACGAGCAGTACTTC. Its translation: CASSWSRDRVFIHPYEQYF.

This clonotype was seen only a few times. V is TRBV11-2 and J is TRBJ1-2; unclear D gene. The CDR3 has 14 amino acids. Germline CDR1 SGHAT, CDR2 FQNNGV. V shed 5 bases and J shed 2 bases, with 12 bases lying between them. In DNA form, the CDR3 reads TGTGCCAGCAGCCCAGGACGGAAGAACTATGGCTACACCTTC. Its translation: CASSPGRKNYGYTF.

This clonotype occurred a few times. CDR3 residues: CSASGTGEDEQYF. The CDR3 bases are TGCAGCGCTTCCGGGACAGGGGAGGACGAGCAGTACTTC. This chain links TRBV29-1 with TRBJ2-5; 10 positions agree with TRBD1. The DNA end is more similar to TRBJ2-7, so the J call may be wrong. Germline CDR1 SQVTM, CDR2 ANQGSEA. The CDR3 sequence is 13 residues long.

Here the CDR3 DNA reads TGTGCCACCAGTGATCCCAGACCTAAGACAGGGGAAAGAACCTACAATGAGCAGTTCTTC. Its translation: CATSDPRPKTGERTYNEQFF. The chain recombines TRBV24-1 with TRBJ2-5; TRBD1 agrees at 8 bases. Near its end, the DNA agrees better with TRBJ2-1, so the J call may be wrong. CDR1 KGHDR and CDR2 SFDVKD come from the germline V gene. This CDR3 region has 20 residues.

There are a few counts of this clonotype. This chain links TRBV4-2 with TRBJ2-3; the match to TRBD2 covers 9 bases. The J segment lost 2 bases and the V segment lost 4 bases, leaving 13 bases of the junction unmatched. The CDR3 extends over 18 amino acids. Germline V gene sequence: CDR1 LGHNA, CDR2 YNFKEQ. The CDR3 loop reads CASSPEGASGGNTDTQYF. For the CDR3, the DNA is TGTGCCAGCAGCCCAGAAGGGGCGAGCGGGGGGAACACAGATACGCAGTATTTT.

This clonotype came up a few times. This chain links TRBV6-2 or TRBV6-3 with TRBJ2-1; maybe TRBD2 (6 bases). The V and J ends lost 0 bases and 7 bases respectively, with 13 bases between them. CDR1 is MNHEY and CDR2 is SVGEGT in the germline V gene. The CDR3 is 15 amino acids. Here the CDR3 reads CASSYSSGSPNEQFF. CDR3 nucleotides: TGTGCCAGCAGTTACTCAAGCGGGTCCCCTAATGAGCAGTTCTTC.

This clonotype was recorded a few times. This chain connects TRBV29-1 to TRBJ2-7; D is unresolved. V lost 2 bases and J lost 6, with 14 bases in between. Germline V lookup: CDR1 SQVTM, CDR2 ANQGSEA. The CDR3 consists of 13 residues. The CDR3 DNA reads TGCAGCGTTGAAAAAGGCCGCTCGGGCGAGCAGTACTTC. It specifies CSVEKGRSGEQYF.